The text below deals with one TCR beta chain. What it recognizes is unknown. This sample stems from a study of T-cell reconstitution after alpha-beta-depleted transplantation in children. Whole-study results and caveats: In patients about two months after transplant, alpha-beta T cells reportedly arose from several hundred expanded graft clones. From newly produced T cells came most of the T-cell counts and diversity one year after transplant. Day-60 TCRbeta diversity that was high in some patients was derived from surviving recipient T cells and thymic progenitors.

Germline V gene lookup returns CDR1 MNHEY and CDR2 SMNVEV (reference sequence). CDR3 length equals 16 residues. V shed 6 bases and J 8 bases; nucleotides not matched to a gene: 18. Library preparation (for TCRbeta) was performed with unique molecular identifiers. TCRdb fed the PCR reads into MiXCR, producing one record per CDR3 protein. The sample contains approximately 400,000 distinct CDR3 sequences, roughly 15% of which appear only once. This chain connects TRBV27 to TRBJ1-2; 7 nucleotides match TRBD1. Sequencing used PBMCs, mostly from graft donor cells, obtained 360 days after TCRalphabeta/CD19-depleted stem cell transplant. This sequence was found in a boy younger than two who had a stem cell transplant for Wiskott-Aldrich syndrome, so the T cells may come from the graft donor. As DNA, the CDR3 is TGTGCCAGCAGGACCCAAGTAAACGCAGGGGGAGGAGGCTACACCTTC. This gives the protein CASRTQVNAGGGGYTF.